A single T cell receptor beta chain is shown here with its context. This record comes from a study of blood T cell repertoires in COVID-19. Germline CDR1 KGHSH, CDR2 LQKENI. The CDR3 has 15 amino acids. With 1 base removed from V and 2 bases from J, the gap between germline ends came to 11 bases. Libraries were prepared by immunoSEQ multiplex PCR; TCRdb keeps only in-frame clonotypes and omits some of them. Of some 150,000 clones in the sample, 80% were seen once. The sequence was obtained from a man in his sixties with active or convalescent COVID-19. This chain links TRBV18 with TRBJ1-1; tentative D call: TRBD1 (5 bases). Sequencing input: peripheral blood. Here the CDR3 DNA reads TGTGCCAGCTCACCACGGGGCAGCTTTAACACTGAAGCTTTCTTT. Residues: CASSPRGSFNTEAFF.